The 11 T cell receptor beta chains in this list originate from one sample, sequenced in a study of T cells after yellow fever vaccination. In TCRdb, the 5' RACE reads were re-called with MiXCR into one record per CDR3 protein. The sample has some 150,000 distinct CDR3 sequences; about a tenth are singletons. Here the sequenced sample was CD8+ T cells sorted from PBMCs, taken 45 days after the yellow fever booster vaccination. These receptors were obtained from a young man who received the YFV17D yellow fever vaccine.

In regard to this clonotype: This may stem from a read error, because a much larger clone lies one nucleotide away. The J gene is TRBJ2-3, the V gene TRBV7-9; perhaps TRBD2 as D (5 bases). Germline loops: CDR1 SEHNR, CDR2 FQNEAQ (reference sequence). This CDR3 contains 16 residues. The V gene lost 3 bases and the J gene lost 4 bases, with 17 bases spanning the gap. CDR3 DNA: TGTGCCAGCAGCTTCTTGGTAGCGTGGCAGGCAGATACGCAGTATTTT. Translation: CASSFLVAWQADTQYF.

The sample holds a few counts of this clonotype. J is TRBJ2-3 and V is TRBV15; TRBD1 aligns across 9 bases. There are 15 residues in the CDR3. Per germline, CDR1 LNHNV and CDR2 YYDKDF (reference sequence). Germline trimming cut 2 bases from V and 5 bases from J; bases unmatched to any gene: 5. CDR3 sequence (DNA): TGTGCCACCAGCAGAAGTGGACAGGGGATAGATACGCAGTATTTT. Translating gives CATSRSGQGIDTQYF. The whole variable domain, remainder taken from reference TRBV15 and TRBJ2-3, is DAMVIQNPRYQVTQFGKPVTLSCSQTLNHNVMYWYQQKSSQAPKLLFHYYDKDFNNEADTPDNFQSRRPNTSFCFLDIRSPGLGDTAMYLCATSRSGQGIDTQYFGPGTRLTVL.

This clonotype turned up a few times. The chain couples TRBV9 to TRBJ1-2; TRBD1 agrees at 10 bases. V lost 3 bases to trimming and J lost 7 bases; unmatched junction nucleotides: 3. Germline assignment: CDR1 SGDLS and CDR2 YYNGEE. The CDR3 is 13 residues long. In DNA, the CDR3 is TGTGCCAGCAGCGACGGGACAGGGGTTGGCTACACCTTC. Its protein is CASSDGTGVGYTF.

Only a few counts were recorded for this clonotype. The chain's CDR3 is CASSPPGRAGGPDSTDTQYF. CDR3 coding DNA: TGTGCCAGCAGCCCGCCGGGGCGAGCGGGGGGGCCCGATAGCACAGATACGCAGTATTTT. The genes are TRBV7-9 and TRBJ2-3; 10 nucleotides align to TRBD2. Unmatched junction bases numbered 17, after V lost 5 bases and J lost 0 bases. Germline assignment: CDR1 SEHNR and CDR2 FQNEAQ (reference sequence). The CDR3 totals 20 residues.

The V call is TRBV4-1, the J call TRBJ2-5, with no clear D. The length of the CDR3 is 14 residues. Deletions cut 1 base from V and 3 bases from J, with 9 bases between. The germline V gene has CDR1 MGHRA and CDR2 YSYEKL. CDR3 in DNA: TGCGCCAGCAGCCAAGTCGGACGTGAAGAGACCCAGTACTTC. Translating it yields CASSQVGREETQYF.

This rearrangement joins TRBV7-9 to TRBJ1-2; no reliable D call. The CDR3 contains 14 residues. Germline V gene sequence: CDR1 SEHNR, CDR2 FQNEAQ (reference sequence). With 5 bases removed from V and 8 bases from J, the gap between germline ends came to 18 bases. CDR3 DNA: TGTGCCAGCAGCCTCTCGTTGGGATTGGGCGGCTACACCTTC. It is translated as CASSLSLGLGGYTF.

This clonotype was counted only a few times. This chain joins TRBV5-1 and TRBJ2-2, with a possible D match to TRBD1 (5 bases). CDR1 and CDR2 from the germline V gene are SGHRS and YFSETQ. The CDR3 spans 15 residues. The V end lost 1 base, the J end lost 1 base, and 8 bases lay between the germline ends. The CDR3 is CASSLRQGNTGELFF. CDR3 DNA sequence: TGCGCCAGCAGCTTGAGGCAGGGGAACACCGGGGAGCTGTTTTTT. Using reference TRBV5-1 and TRBJ2-2 for the parts outside the CDR3, the full variable domain is KAGVTQTPRYLIKTRGQQVTLSCSPISGHRSVSWYQQTPGQGLQFLFEYFSETQRNKGNFPGRFSGRQFSNSRSEMNVSTLELGDSALYLCASSLRQGNTGELFFGEGSRLTVL.

This clonotype was detected only a few times. The chain carries TRBV7-6 and TRBJ1-1, with a possible D match to TRBD1 (5 bases). V lost 6 bases and J lost 8, with 16 bases in between. Germline V lookup: CDR1 SGHVS, CDR2 FNYEAQ. The CDR3 length is 13 residues. CDR3 protein: CASRSGVHPEAFF. CDR3 DNA sequence: TGTGCCAGCAGGTCGGGGGTCCACCCAGAAGCTTTCTTT.

This clonotype appeared a few times. This sequence joins TRBV10-3 and TRBJ2-7, with TRBD2 identical over 11 bases. There are 15 residues in the CDR3. Germline V lookup: CDR1 ENHRY, CDR2 SYGVKD. J was trimmed by 0 bases and V by 10 bases; bases with no gene match: 8. For the CDR3, the DNA is TGTGCCACAGGAGGACTAGCGGGCTACTCCTACGAGCAGTACTTC. This codes for CATGGLAGYSYEQYF.

This CDR3 is CASSWAGSSYNEQFF. Written as DNA, the CDR3 is TGTGCCAGCAGTTGGGCGGGTAGCTCCTACAATGAGCAGTTCTTC. This chain joins TRBV2 and TRBJ2-1; perhaps TRBD2 as D (5 bases). Germline V gene sequence: CDR1 SNHLY, CDR2 FYNNEI. V lost 5 bases and J 0 bases, leaving 11 bases between the germline ends. The CDR3 has 15 amino acids.

In its sample, this clonotype was seen a few times. V gene TRBV9 combines with J gene TRBJ1-4; no clear D gene. The CDR3 is 12 residues long. Germline V gene sequence: CDR1 SGDLS, CDR2 YYNGEE. V shed 0 bases and J shed 12 bases, with 9 bases lying between them. CDR3 protein: CASSVAPGELFF. The CDR3 DNA follows: TGTGCCAGCAGCGTAGCCCCTGGGGAACTGTTTTTT. Drawing the rest from reference TRBV9 and TRBJ1-4, the complete variable domain is DSGVTQTPKHLITATGQRVTLRCSPRSGDLSVYWYQQSLDQGLQFLIQYYNGEERAKGNILERFSAQQFPDLHSELNLSSLELGDSALYFCASSVAPGELFFGSGTQLSVL.